Below, 14 T cell receptor beta chains from the same sample are listed, as sequenced in a study of shared clonotypes between healthy human individuals. Sequencing was performed with immunoSEQ multiplex PCR; in TCRdb, only in-frame clones are kept and a portion is missing. The sample shows 2 million to 2.5 million clones, roughly 90% of them seen only once. Material: naive CD4+ T cells from PBMCs. The subset denotes: CD45RA+ positively selected. The receptors derive from a man aged 18 to 35 in good health. Some clones in this sample may be carry-over from other donors' samples.

Turning to this clone: Other DNA variants within this sample encode the same CDR3. This sequence joins TRBV30 and TRBJ2-7; TRBD2 might be the D (6 bases). The CDR3 is 11 amino acids. Germline lookup yields CDR1 GTSNPN and CDR2 SVGIG (reference sequence). V lost 0 bases to trimming and J lost 7 bases, with 7 bases between them. The CDR3 reads CAWSVGGEQYF. The CDR3 nucleotides read TGTGCCTGGAGTGTTGGGGGGGAGCAGTACTTC.

Details on this clone: The sample holds other DNA sequences that translate to the same CDR3. The chain links TRBV5-1 to TRBJ2-2; the D call may be TRBD1 or TRBD2 (5 bases each). This CDR3 contains 15 residues. V lost 0 bases to trimming and J lost 2 bases, with 8 bases between them. Germline-derived CDR1 and CDR2 are SGHRS and YFSETQ. CDR3 region: CASSLDGANTGELFF. CDR3 nucleotides: TGCGCCAGCAGCTTGGACGGGGCTAACACCGGGGAGCTGTTTTTT. Complete variable domain (other parts from reference TRBV5-1 and TRBJ2-2): KAGVTQTPRYLIKTRGQQVTLSCSPISGHRSVSWYQQTPGQGLQFLFEYFSETQRNKGNFPGRFSGRQFSNSRSEMNVSTLELGDSALYLCASSLDGANTGELFFGEGSRLTVL.

The genes are TRBV25-1 and TRBJ1-1; no definite D call. Germline CDR1 reads MGHDK; CDR2 reads SYGVNS. V was shortened by 7 bases and J by 11 bases, with 11 bases between the two germline ends. CDR3 length equals 10 residues. CDR3 region: CASTRGGAFF. The DNA for the CDR3 is TGTGCCAGCACCCGAGGAGGGGCTTTCTTT.

With regard to this clone: The identical CDR3 is also encoded by other nucleotide sequences in the sample. The V and J genes are TRBV6-6 and TRBJ2-3, with D uncertain. This CDR3 region has 10 residues. The germline V gene encodes CDR1 MNHNY and CDR2 SVGAGI (reference sequence). V lost 8 bases and J lost 3, with 3 bases in between. CDR3 amino acids: CASGTDTQYF. As DNA, the CDR3 is TGTGCCAGCGGAACAGATACGCAGTATTTT.

V gene TRBV2 combines with J gene TRBJ1-4; 10 bases are a match to TRBD1. J gave up 6 bases and V 4 bases, and 11 bases lay outside the gene matches. The CDR3 is 17 amino acids. Germline V lookup: CDR1 SNHLY, CDR2 FYNNEI. The CDR3 DNA follows: TGTGCCAGCAGTGGGTGGGGACAGGGGACTTCCGATGAAAAACTGTTTTTT. Its translation: CASSGWGQGTSDEKLFF.

The chain has TRBV5-1 and TRBJ2-5, with D hard to call. This CDR3 is built from 15 residues. V lost 0 bases to trimming and J lost 5 bases, with 14 bases between them. Germline V gene lookup returns CDR1 SGHRS and CDR2 YFSETQ. The CDR3 region has the DNA TGCGCCAGCAGCTTGGCGGGCACTCCACTTGAGACCCAGTACTTC. As protein: CASSLAGTPLETQYF.

About this clone: Different DNA sequences within this sample yield the same CDR3. The rearrangement links TRBV7-8 to TRBJ2-3; the match to TRBD2 covers 7 bases. This CDR3 has 16 residues. Trimming cost V 1 base and J 0 bases; bases outside gene matches: 4. Germline-derived CDR1 and CDR2 are SGHVS and FQNEAQ. The CDR3 DNA sequence: TGTGCCAGCAGCTTAGGACTAGCAGCTAGCACAGATACGCAGTATTTT. This encodes CASSLGLAASTDTQYF.

The V and J genes are TRBV6-5 and TRBJ1-1, with a weak D call TRBD1 (6 bases). The CDR3 consists of 16 residues. Trimming cost V 0 bases and J 1 base, with 12 bases left between them. Germline-derived CDR1 and CDR2 are MNHEY and SVGAGI. In DNA form, the CDR3 reads TGTGCCAGCAGTTACTCAGGGGGGATGGGGAACACTGAAGCTTTCTTT. Encoded protein: CASSYSGGMGNTEAFF.

The chain carries TRBV5-1 and TRBJ2-1, with D unresolved. The CDR3 runs to 13 residues. Between the trimmed V and J ends, which lost 4 bases and 3 bases, there was a span of 8 bases. The germline V gene encodes CDR1 SGHRS and CDR2 YFSETQ. The CDR3 reads CASSLSNYNEQFF. The CDR3 DNA reads TGCGCCAGCAGCCTCAGTAACTACAATGAGCAGTTCTTC.

The chain couples TRBV2 to TRBJ2-1, with 9 bases lining up with TRBD1. The CDR3 covers 14 residues. CDR1 is SNHLY and CDR2 is FYNNEI in the germline V gene. V gave up 6 bases and J gave up 7 bases; unmatched junction bases: 7. CDR3 protein: CASRIDRGGNEQFF. The CDR3 DNA follows: TGTGCCAGCAGGATCGACAGGGGGGGAAATGAGCAGTTCTTC.

The chain joins TRBV29-1 to TRBJ2-5; 11 bases are a match to TRBD2. From germline, CDR1 is SQVTM and CDR2 ANQGSEA. The CDR3 runs 16 residues. J gave up 3 bases and V 0 bases, and 6 bases lay outside the gene matches. The CDR3 region has the DNA TGCAGCGTTGAAGATCAAGGTAGCGGGAGGGAAGAGACCCAGTACTTC. It specifies CSVEDQGSGREETQYF.

Concerning this clone itself: Other nucleotide sequences from this sample produce the same CDR3. The chain combines TRBV5-1 with TRBJ1-1; D is perhaps TRBD1 (5 bases). This CDR3 spans 14 amino acids. V was clipped by 0 bases and J by 1 base, with 7 bases between them. Germline lookup yields CDR1 SGHRS and CDR2 YFSETQ. The DNA of the CDR3 is TGCGCCAGCAGCTTGGATGGGGGGAACACTGAAGCTTTCTTT. Residues: CASSLDGGNTEAFF.

The V and J genes are TRBV7-8 and TRBJ2-5; possible D gene TRBD2, 5 bases. Germline V gives CDR1 SGHVS, CDR2 FQNEAQ. Trimming cost V 2 bases and J 9 bases, with 13 bases left between them. CDR3 length equals 13 residues. The CDR3 sequence is CASSLIPSSPQYF. In DNA, the CDR3 is TGTGCCAGCAGCTTAATACCCTCTAGCCCCCAGTACTTC.

The CDR3 reads CASSLVPVRGYGYTF. The DNA of the CDR3 is TGCGCCAGCAGCTTGGTTCCAGTTAGAGGATATGGCTACACCTTC. The rearrangement links TRBV5-1 to TRBJ1-2; D gene uncertain. Germline V gives CDR1 SGHRS, CDR2 YFSETQ. This CDR3 contains 15 residues. With 0 bases removed from V and 5 bases from J, the gap between germline ends came to 14 bases.